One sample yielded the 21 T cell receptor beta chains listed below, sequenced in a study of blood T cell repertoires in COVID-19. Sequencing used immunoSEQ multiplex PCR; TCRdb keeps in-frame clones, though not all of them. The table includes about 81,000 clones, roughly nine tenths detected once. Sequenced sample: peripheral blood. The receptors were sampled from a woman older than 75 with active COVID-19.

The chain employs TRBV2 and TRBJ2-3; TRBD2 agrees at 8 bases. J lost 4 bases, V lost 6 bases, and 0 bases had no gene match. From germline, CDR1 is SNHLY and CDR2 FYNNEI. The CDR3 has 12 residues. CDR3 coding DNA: TGTGCCAGCAGGCGGGAGGCAGATACGCAGTATTTT. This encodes CASRREADTQYF.

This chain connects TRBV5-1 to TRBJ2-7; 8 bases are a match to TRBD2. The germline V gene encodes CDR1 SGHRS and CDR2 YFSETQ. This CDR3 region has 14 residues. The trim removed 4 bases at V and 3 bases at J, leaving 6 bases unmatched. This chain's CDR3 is CASSPGTSHYEQYF. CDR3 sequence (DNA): TGCGCCAGCAGCCCCGGGACTAGTCACTACGAGCAGTACTTC.

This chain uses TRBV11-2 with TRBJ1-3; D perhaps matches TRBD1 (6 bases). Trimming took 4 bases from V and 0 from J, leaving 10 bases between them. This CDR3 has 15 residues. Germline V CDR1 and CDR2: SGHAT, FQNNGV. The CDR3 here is CASSSLRGSGNTIYF. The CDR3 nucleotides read TGTGCCAGCAGCTCCCTCAGGGGCTCTGGAAACACCATATATTTT.

Here the CDR3 DNA reads TGTGCCAGCAGACTCGGGGGGGGGCAAGAGACCCAGTACTTC. It codes for CASRLGGGQETQYF. The V call is TRBV6-5, the J call TRBJ2-5, with 8 bases aligning to TRBD2. The CDR3 runs 14 residues. Germline CDR1 MNHEY, CDR2 SVGAGI. Trimming took 6 bases from V and 2 from J; bases not matched to a gene: 5.

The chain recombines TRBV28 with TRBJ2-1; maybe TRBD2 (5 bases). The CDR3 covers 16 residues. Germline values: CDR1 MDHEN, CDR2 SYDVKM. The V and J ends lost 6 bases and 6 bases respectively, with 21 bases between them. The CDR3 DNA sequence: TGTGCCAGCAGCGGAGCTCGGAATGCGGGCCGCAATGAGCAGTTCTTC. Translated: CASSGARNAGRNEQFF.

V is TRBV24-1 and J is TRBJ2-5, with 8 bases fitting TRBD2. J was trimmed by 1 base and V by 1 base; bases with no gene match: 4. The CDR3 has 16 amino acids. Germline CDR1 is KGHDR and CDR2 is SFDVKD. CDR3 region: CATSDFSSGLQETQYF. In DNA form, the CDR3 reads TGTGCCACCAGTGATTTCTCTAGCGGGCTCCAAGAGACCCAGTACTTC.

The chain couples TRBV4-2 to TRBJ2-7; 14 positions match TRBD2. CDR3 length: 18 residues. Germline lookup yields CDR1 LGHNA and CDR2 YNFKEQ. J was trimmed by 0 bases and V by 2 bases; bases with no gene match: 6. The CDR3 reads CASSQNPGLAGGSYEQYF. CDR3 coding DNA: TGTGCCAGCAGCCAAAACCCAGGACTAGCGGGGGGCTCCTACGAGCAGTACTTC.

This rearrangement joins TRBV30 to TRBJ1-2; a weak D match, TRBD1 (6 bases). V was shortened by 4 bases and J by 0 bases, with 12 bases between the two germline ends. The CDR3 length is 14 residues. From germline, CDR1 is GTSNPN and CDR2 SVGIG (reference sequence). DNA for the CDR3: TGTGCCTGGAAGGGGGTAGGGGCTAACTATGGCTACACCTTC. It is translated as CAWKGVGANYGYTF.

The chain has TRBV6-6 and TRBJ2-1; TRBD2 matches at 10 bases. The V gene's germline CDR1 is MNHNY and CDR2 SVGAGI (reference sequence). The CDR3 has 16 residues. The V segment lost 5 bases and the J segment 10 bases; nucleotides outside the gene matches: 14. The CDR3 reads CASSPPGSGRANEQFF. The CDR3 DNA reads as TGTGCCAGCAGTCCGCCGGGGAGCGGGAGGGCAAACGAGCAGTTCTTC.

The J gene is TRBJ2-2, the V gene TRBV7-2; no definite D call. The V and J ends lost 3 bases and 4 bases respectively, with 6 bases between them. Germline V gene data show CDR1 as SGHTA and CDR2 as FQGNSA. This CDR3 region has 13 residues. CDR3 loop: CASSLRITGELFF. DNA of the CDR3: TGTGCCAGCAGCTTGAGGATCACCGGGGAGCTGTTTTTT.

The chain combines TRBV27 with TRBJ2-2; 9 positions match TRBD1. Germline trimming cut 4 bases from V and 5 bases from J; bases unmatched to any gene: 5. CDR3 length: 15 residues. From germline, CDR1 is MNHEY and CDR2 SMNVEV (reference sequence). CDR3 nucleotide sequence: TGTGCCAGCAGTTCCGGGACAGGGCGGACCGGGGAGCTGTTTTTT. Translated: CASSSGTGRTGELFF.

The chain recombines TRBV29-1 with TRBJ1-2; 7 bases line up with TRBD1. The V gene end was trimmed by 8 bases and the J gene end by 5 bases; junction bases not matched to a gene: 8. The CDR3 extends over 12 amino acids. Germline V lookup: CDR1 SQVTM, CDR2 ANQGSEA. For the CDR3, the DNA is TGCAGCTCTCGGGACAGAGATTATGGCTACACCTTC. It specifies CSSRDRDYGYTF.

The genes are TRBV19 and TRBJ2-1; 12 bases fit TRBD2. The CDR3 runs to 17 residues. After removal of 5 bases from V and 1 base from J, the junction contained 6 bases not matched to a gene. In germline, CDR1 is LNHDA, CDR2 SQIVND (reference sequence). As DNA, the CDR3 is TGTGCCAGTAGTTCCCTAGCGGGAGGGACTTCCTACAATGAGCAGTTCTTC. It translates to CASSSLAGGTSYNEQFF.

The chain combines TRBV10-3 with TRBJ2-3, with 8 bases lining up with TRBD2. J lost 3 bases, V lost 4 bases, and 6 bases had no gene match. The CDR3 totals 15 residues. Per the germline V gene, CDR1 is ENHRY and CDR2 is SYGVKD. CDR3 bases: TGTGCCATCAGTGGTCGGGAGGGCCTAACAGATACGCAGTATTTT. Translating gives CAISGREGLTDTQYF.

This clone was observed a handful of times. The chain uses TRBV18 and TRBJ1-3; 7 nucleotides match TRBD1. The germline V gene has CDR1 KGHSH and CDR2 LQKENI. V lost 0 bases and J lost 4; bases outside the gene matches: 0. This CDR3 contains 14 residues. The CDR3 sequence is CASSPPGQGNTIYF. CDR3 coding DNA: TGTGCCAGCTCACCACCGGGACAGGGAAACACCATATATTTT.

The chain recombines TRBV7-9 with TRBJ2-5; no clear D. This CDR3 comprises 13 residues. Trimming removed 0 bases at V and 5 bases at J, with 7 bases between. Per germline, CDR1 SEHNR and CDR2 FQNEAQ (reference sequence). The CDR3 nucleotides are TGTGCCAGCAGCTTAGCGCGCGAGGAGACCCAGTACTTC. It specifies CASSLAREETQYF. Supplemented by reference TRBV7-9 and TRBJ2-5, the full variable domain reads DTGVSQNPRHKITKRGQNVTFRCDPISEHNRLYWYRQTLGQGPEFLTYFQNEAQLEKSRLLSDRFSAERPKGSFSTLEIQRTEQGDSAMYLCASSLAREETQYFGPGTRLLVL.

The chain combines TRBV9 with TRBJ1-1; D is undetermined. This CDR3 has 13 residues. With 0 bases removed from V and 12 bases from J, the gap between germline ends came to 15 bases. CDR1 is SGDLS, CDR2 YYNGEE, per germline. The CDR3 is CASSVVEGTETFF. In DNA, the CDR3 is TGTGCCAGCAGCGTAGTGGAGGGCACGGAAACTTTCTTT. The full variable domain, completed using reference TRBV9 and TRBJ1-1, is DSGVTQTPKHLITATGQRVTLRCSPRSGDLSVYWYQQSLDQGLQFLIQYYNGEERAKGNILERFSAQQFPDLHSELNLSSLELGDSALYFCASSVVEGTETFFGQGTRLTVV.

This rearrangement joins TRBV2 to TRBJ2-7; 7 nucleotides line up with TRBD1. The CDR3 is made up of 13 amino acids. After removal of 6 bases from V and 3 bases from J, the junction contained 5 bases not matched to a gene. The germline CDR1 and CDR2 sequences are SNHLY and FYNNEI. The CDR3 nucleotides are TGTGCCAGCAGCGAACAGGGGATCTACGAGCAGTACTTC. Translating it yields CASSEQGIYEQYF.

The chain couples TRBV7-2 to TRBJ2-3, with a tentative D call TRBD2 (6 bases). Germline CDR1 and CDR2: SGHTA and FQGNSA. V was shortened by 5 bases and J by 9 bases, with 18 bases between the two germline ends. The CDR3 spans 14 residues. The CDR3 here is CASSPSRREATQYF. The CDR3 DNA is TGTGCCAGCAGCCCTAGCAGGAGGGAGGCGACGCAGTATTTT.

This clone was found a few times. The CDR3 reads CAWSVGLVTTGELFF. Here the CDR3 DNA reads TGTGCCTGGAGTGTCGGACTAGTAACCACCGGGGAGCTGTTTTTT. The chain is built from TRBV30 and TRBJ2-2, with 7 bases identical to TRBD2. The V and J ends lost 0 bases and 4 bases, in that order; junction bases with no gene match: 5. The CDR3 runs to 15 residues. The germline gives CDR1 GTSNPN, CDR2 SVGIG (reference sequence).

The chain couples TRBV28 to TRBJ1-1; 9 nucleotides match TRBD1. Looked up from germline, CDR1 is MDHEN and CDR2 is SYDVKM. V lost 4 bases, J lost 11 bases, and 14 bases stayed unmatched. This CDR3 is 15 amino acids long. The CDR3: CASSSHTRDREVAFF. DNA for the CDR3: TGTGCCAGCAGTTCTCATACCCGGGACAGGGAGGTGGCTTTCTTT.